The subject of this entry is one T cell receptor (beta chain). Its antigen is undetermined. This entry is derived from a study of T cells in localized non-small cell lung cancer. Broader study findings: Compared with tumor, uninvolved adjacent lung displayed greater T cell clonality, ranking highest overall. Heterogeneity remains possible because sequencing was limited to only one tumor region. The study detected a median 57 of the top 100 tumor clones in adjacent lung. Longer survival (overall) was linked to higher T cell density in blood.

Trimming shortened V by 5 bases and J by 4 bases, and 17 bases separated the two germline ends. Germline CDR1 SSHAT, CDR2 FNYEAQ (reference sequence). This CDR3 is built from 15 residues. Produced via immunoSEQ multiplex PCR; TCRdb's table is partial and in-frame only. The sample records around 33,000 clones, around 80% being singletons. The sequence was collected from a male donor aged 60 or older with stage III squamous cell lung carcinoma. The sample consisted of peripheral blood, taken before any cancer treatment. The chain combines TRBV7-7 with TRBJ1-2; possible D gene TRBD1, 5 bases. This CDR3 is CASSPLPQDAYGYTF. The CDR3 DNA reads TGTGCCAGCAGCCCCCTCCCACAGGATGCCTATGGCTACACCTTC.